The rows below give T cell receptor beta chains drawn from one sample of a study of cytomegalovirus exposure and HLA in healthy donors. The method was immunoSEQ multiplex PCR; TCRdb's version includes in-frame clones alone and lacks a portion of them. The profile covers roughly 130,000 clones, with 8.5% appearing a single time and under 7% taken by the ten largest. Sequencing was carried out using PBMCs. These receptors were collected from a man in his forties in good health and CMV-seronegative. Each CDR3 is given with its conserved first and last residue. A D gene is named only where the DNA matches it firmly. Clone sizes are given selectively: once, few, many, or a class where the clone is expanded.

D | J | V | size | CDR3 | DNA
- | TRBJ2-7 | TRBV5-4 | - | CASSLSQGYEQYF | TGTGCCAGCAGCTTGTCTCAGGGCTACGAGCAGTACTTC
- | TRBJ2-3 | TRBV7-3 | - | CASSLTNSRVGGVSTDTQYF | TGTGCCAGCAGCTTAACGAACAGTAGGGTGGGCGGGGTTAGCACAGATACGCAGTATTTT
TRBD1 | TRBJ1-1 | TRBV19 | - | CASSSGQSNTEAFF | TGTGCCAGTAGTTCGGGACAGTCCAACACTGAAGCTTTCTTT
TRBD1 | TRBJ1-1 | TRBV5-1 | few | CASSFTGGPMNTEAFF | TGCGCCAGCAGCTTTACAGGGGGACCAATGAACACTGAAGCTTTCTTT
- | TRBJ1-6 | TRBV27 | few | CASRPGHHNSPLHF | TGTGCCAGCAGACCGGGACACCATAATTCACCCCTCCACTTT
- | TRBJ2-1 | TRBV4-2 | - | CASSHGGAYNEQFF | TGTGCCAGCAGCCACGGCGGGGCGTACAATGAGCAGTTCTTC
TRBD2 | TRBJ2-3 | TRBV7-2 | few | CASSTRLAGTDTQYF | TGTGCCAGCAGCACCCGGCTAGCGGGCACAGATACGCAGTATTTT
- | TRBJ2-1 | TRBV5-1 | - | CARVEKEEQFF | TGCGCCAGGGTGGAGAAGGAGGAGCAGTTCTTC
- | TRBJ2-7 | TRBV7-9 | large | CASSLTDEQYF | TGTGCCAGCAGCCTAACCGACGAGCAGTACTTC
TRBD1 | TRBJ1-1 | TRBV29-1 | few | CSVEDPGQGNTEAFF | TGCAGCGTTGAAGATCCTGGACAGGGGAACACTGAAGCTTTCTTT
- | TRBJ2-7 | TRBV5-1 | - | CASSLALGSRVYEQYF | TGCGCCAGCAGCTTGGCCCTCGGAAGCAGGGTCTACGAGCAGTACTTC
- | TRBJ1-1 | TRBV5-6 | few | CASSLTGSEAFF | TGTGCCAGCAGCTTGACAGGGTCTGAAGCTTTCTTT
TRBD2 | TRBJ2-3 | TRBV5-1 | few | CASRFSGGLTDTQYF | TGCGCCAGCAGATTTAGCGGGGGGCTCACAGATACGCAGTATTTT
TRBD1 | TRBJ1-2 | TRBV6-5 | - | CASSLGGQGGFTF | TGTGCCAGCAGCTTAGGGGGACAGGGCGGATTCACCTTC
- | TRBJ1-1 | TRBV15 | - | CATSRDRGQFTEAFF | TGTGCCACCAGCAGAGATCGAGGGCAGTTCACTGAAGCTTTCTTT
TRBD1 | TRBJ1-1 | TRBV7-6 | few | CASSLSGGVGTEAFF | TGTGCCAGCAGCTTATCAGGGGGCGTGGGAACTGAAGCTTTCTTT
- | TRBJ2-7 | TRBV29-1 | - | CSVGAATSYEQYF | TGCAGCGTTGGGGCAGCCACCTCCTACGAGCAGTACTTC
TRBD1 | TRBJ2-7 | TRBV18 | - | CASSPAGTGGNYEQYF | TGTGCCAGCTCACCAGCCGGGACAGGGGGTAACTACGAGCAGTACTTC
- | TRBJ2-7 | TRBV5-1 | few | CASSLAGGGLKEQYF | TGCGCCAGCAGCTTGGCTGGGGGGGGGCTTAAGGAGCAGTACTTC
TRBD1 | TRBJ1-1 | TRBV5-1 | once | CASSLEGTGVNTEAFF | TGCGCCAGCAGCTTGGAGGGGACAGGGGTGAACACTGAAGCTTTCTTT
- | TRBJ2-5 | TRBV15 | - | CATSRVGARAQETQYF | TGTGCCACCAGCAGAGTAGGGGCCAGGGCACAAGAGACCCAGTACTTC
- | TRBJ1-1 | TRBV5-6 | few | CASSFRGTEAFF | TGTGCCAGCAGCTTCCGGGGGACTGAAGCTTTCTTT
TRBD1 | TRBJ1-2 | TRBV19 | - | CASSANRDRLAGYTF | TGTGCCAGTAGTGCTAACCGGGACAGGCTTGCTGGCTACACCTTC
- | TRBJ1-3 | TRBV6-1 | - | CASSDDRNSGNTIYF | TGTGCCAGCAGTGATGACAGGAATTCTGGAAACACCATATATTTT
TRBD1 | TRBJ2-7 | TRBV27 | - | CASSLNTGEIDEQYF | TGTGCCAGCAGTTTAAATACAGGGGAAATCGACGAGCAGTACTTC
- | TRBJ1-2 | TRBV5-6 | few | CASSLEPRFSNYGYTF | TGTGCCAGCAGCTTGGAACCGCGCTTTTCTAACTATGGCTACACCTTC
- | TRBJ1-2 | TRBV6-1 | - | CASRVTRTPNYGYTF | TGTGCCAGCAGAGTTACTCGGACACCAAACTATGGCTACACCTTC
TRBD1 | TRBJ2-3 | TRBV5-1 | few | CASSWGQSLTDTQYF | TGCGCCAGCAGCTGGGGACAGTCGCTCACAGATACGCAGTATTTT
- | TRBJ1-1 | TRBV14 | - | CASSQIRETEAFF | TGTGCCAGCAGCCAAATACGGGAGACTGAAGCTTTCTTC
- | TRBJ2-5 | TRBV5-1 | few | CASSLSVGGGQYQETQYF | TGCGCCAGCAGCTTGAGTGTTGGCGGGGGCCAGTACCAAGAGACCCAGTACTTC
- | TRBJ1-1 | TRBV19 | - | CASSTGHSTEAFF | TGTGCCAGTAGCACGGGACATAGCACTGAAGCTTTCTTT
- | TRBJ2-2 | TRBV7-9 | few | CASLWDLGAGELFF | TGTGCCAGCCTATGGGACTTAGGCGCCGGGGAGCTGTTTTTT
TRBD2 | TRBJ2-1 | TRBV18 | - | CASSPAGGNYNEQFF | TGTGCCAGCTCCCCAGCGGGGGGAAATTACAATGAGCAGTTCTTC
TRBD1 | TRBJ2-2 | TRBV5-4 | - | CASRPTGGMTGELFF | TGTGCCAGCAGACCGACAGGGGGCATGACCGGGGAGCTGTTTTTT
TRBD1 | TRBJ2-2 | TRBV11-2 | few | CASSLGTGEDGELFF | TGTGCCAGCAGCTTAGGGACAGGGGAGGACGGGGAGCTGTTTTTT
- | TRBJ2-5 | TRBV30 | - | CAWRRPAQETQYF | TGTGCCTGGAGGCGGCCTGCCCAAGAGACCCAGTACTTC
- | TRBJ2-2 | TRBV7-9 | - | CASRPWEDTGELFF | TGTGCCAGCAGACCCTGGGAGGACACCGGGGAGCTGTTTTTT